Listed below are T cell receptor beta chains from one sample, sequenced in a study of CD8 T cells in ankylosing spondylitis. In TCRdb, the 5' RACE reads were re-called with MiXCR into one record per CDR3 protein. The table lists a few hundred thousand distinct CDR3 sequences, around 7.9% of them singletons, with approximately 15% in the top ten. Sequenced material: blood, either unsorted or a sorted T cell fraction (not recorded which). The source is a male donor with ankylosing spondylitis. The CDR3 runs from the conserved cysteine through the conserved F or W. Each record gives: clone size, J gene, D gene, V gene, CDR3 DNA, CDR3 protein. D genes are given only for firm matches. Clone size is shown for a subset of rows, as once, few, many or a class of expanded clone.

many	TRBJ1-5	-	TRBV27	TGTGCCAGCAGTTTATCCTCAAGCCGGGTCCAGCCCCAGCATTTT	CASSLSSSRVQPQHF
many	TRBJ2-1	-	TRBV7-9	TGTGCCAGCAGGGGGGTCGATGGACAGTACAATGAGCAGTTCTTC	CASRGVDGQYNEQFF
-	TRBJ2-7	TRBD2	TRBV20-1	TGCAGTGCTAGAGATTTGGCTAGCGGTGCCTACGAGCAGTACTTC	CSARDLASGAYEQYF
many	TRBJ1-1	TRBD1	TRBV7-9	TGTGCCAGCAGCTCCCAGACAGGGTCATGGGGCACTGAAGCTTTCTTT	CASSSQTGSWGTEAFF
-	TRBJ2-1	-	TRBV7-9	TGTGCCAGCAGGCAGGACAGCATGTCAGTTCGTTGGGAGCAGTTCTTC	CASRQDSMSVRWEQFF
few	TRBJ1-1	-	TRBV4-3	TGCGCCAGCAGCCCAAGCGAAGGGGGAAGGAACACTGAAGCTTTCTTT	CASSPSEGGRNTEAFF
few	TRBJ2-5	-	TRBV7-2	TGTGCCAGCAGCTTAGCGCTGGGACTGATTCCCCAAGAGACCCAGTACTTC	CASSLALGLIPQETQYF
many	TRBJ2-4	-	TRBV3-1	TGTGCCAGCAGCCAAGAAATCACGGAAAGGCTAGCCAAAAACATTCAGTACTTC	CASSQEITERLAKNIQYF
many	TRBJ1-1	-	TRBV5-1	TGCGCCAGCAGAGGGGGGTTAGACACTGAAGCTTTCTTT	CASRGGLDTEAFF
many	TRBJ2-4	-	TRBV7-9	TGTGCCAGCAGCTGGGAAATCGGGGGAAACATTCAGTACTTC	CASSWEIGGNIQYF
many	TRBJ2-7	-	TRBV6-5	TGTGCCAGCAGTTACTCTGGGGGCAGCTCCTACGAGCAGTACTTC	CASSYSGGSSYEQYF
many	TRBJ2-7	-	TRBV4-3	TGCGCCAGCAGCCAAGATCGGCAGTTATCCTACGAGCAGTACTTC	CASSQDRQLSYEQYF
many	TRBJ1-2	-	TRBV29-1	TGCAGCGTTGAGGGACCCAACTATGGCTACACCTTC	CSVEGPNYGYTF
many	TRBJ1-1	-	TRBV5-6	TGTGCCAGCAGCCCTGGGGCCTCTGAAGCTTTCTTT	CASSPGASEAFF
many	TRBJ1-1	-	TRBV10-3	TGTGCCATCAGTGACAGGTTGTACACTGAAGCTTTCTTT	CAISDRLYTEAFF